A selection of T cell receptor beta chains follows, all from one sample in a study of T cells in Graves' hyperthyroidism and ophthalmopathy. In TCRdb, the multiplex PCR reads were re-called with MiXCR into one record per CDR3 protein. The sample lists about 290,000 distinct CDR3 sequences, 15% to 20% occurring once. The material sequenced was blood. The receptors derive from a man aged 30 to 45 with Graves' hyperthyroidism. CDR3s include the opening cysteine and the closing phenylalanine or tryptophan. A D gene is named only where the DNA matches it firmly. Only part of the rows carry a size: once, few, many, or a class if the clone is expanded.

D: TRBD2
J: TRBJ2-1
V: TRBV2
size: many
DNA: TGTGCCAGCATGAGGCTAGCGGGGGTCAATGAGCAGTTCTTC
CDR3: CASMRLAGVNEQFF

D: TRBD2
J: TRBJ2-7
V: TRBV3-1
size: many
DNA: TGTGCCAGCAGCCTGGGACTAGCGAGAACCTACGAGCAGTACTTC
CDR3: CASSLGLARTYEQYF

D: NA
J: TRBJ2-6
V: TRBV6-1
size: many
DNA: TGTGCCAGCAGTACCCTCTCTGGGGCCAACGTCCTGACTTTC
CDR3: CASSTLSGANVLTF

D: TRBD2
J: TRBJ2-7
V: TRBV20-1
size: NA
DNA: TGCAGTGCTAGTTTCCCTAGCGGGGCCTACGAGCAGTACTTC
CDR3: CSASFPSGAYEQYF

D: NA
J: TRBJ2-1
V: TRBV20-1
size: many
DNA: TGCAGTGCTAGAGCACGGCAGTACAATGAGCAGTTCTTC
CDR3: CSARARQYNEQFF

D: TRBD1
J: TRBJ1-6
V: TRBV20-1
size: NA
DNA: TGCAGTGCTAGAACGCAGGGGGCTAGAAATTCACCCCTCCACTTT
CDR3: CSARTQGARNSPLHF

D: TRBD2
J: TRBJ2-3
V: TRBV24-1
size: many
DNA: TGTGCCACAGGGGAGGGGACAGATACGCAGTATTTT
CDR3: CATGEGTDTQYF

D: NA
J: TRBJ2-3
V: TRBV11-2
size: NA
DNA: TGTGCCAGCAGCTTAGCAGGAGGGCATTTCACAGATACGCAGTATTTT
CDR3: CASSLAGGHFTDTQYF

D: NA
J: TRBJ2-1
V: TRBV29-1
size: few
DNA: TGCAGCGTTGCACCTGGCGGGATGTTAAATGAGCAGTTCTTC
CDR3: CSVAPGGMLNEQFF

D: NA
J: TRBJ1-6
V: TRBV12-3/TRBV12-4
size: few
DNA: TGTGCCAGCAGCCAGCAGGCGGTGAATTCACCCCTCCACTTT
CDR3: CASSQQAVNSPLHF

D: NA
J: TRBJ1-2
V: TRBV6-1
size: few
DNA: TGTGCCAGCAGTCCCAGGGGAGACACTAACTATGGCTACACCTTC
CDR3: CASSPRGDTNYGYTF

D: NA
J: TRBJ2-1
V: TRBV27
size: many
DNA: TGTGCCAGCTGTCGGGACTCCCCTCCGAAGCAGTTCTTC
CDR3: CASCRDSPPKQFF

D: NA
J: TRBJ2-5
V: TRBV20-1
size: NA
DNA: TGCAGTGCTAGAGGGCAACTAGATTCCGGCCAGTACTTC
CDR3: CSARGQLDSGQYF

D: TRBD2
J: TRBJ2-3
V: TRBV20-1
size: NA
DNA: TGCAGTGCTAGTCTAGCGGGAGAATCGGATACGCAGTATTTT
CDR3: CSASLAGESDTQYF

D: NA
J: TRBJ2-2
V: TRBV6-5
size: NA
DNA: TGTGCCAGCAGTTACTCGCCAGTCTTGGTCGGGGAGCTGTTTTTT
CDR3: CASSYSPVLVGELFF

D: NA
J: TRBJ2-3
V: TRBV18
size: NA
DNA: TGTGCCAGCTCACCGGTAGCGGCTAGCACAGATACGCAGTATTTT
CDR3: CASSPVAASTDTQYF

D: NA
J: TRBJ2-5
V: TRBV5-1
size: NA
DNA: TGCGCCAGCAGCCCGTATGGCCTTGAAACCCAGTACTTC
CDR3: CASSPYGLETQYF

D: NA
J: TRBJ2-1
V: TRBV3-1
size: few
DNA: TGTGCCAGCAGCCAAGTCCAGTATGAGCAGTTCTTC
CDR3: CASSQVQYEQFF

D: NA
J: TRBJ2-5
V: TRBV6-2/TRBV6-3
size: NA
DNA: TGTGCCAGCGGGGATACCTACAACAGGGAAGAGACCCAGTACTTC
CDR3: CASGDTYNREETQYF

D: NA
J: TRBJ2-7
V: TRBV5-1
size: many
DNA: TGCGCCAGCAGCCTGGCGGGACAATCCTCCTACGAGCAGTACTTC
CDR3: CASSLAGQSSYEQYF

D: TRBD2
J: TRBJ2-1
V: TRBV20-1
size: many
DNA: TGCAGTGCTATTAGCGGGAGGGGCTACAATGAGCAGTTCTTC
CDR3: CSAISGRGYNEQFF

D: NA
J: TRBJ2-3
V: TRBV7-6
size: few
DNA: TGCGCCAGCAGCCCCAATAGCGTGGTTGGGACAGATACGCAGTATTTT
CDR3: CASSPNSVVGTDTQYF

D: NA
J: TRBJ2-3
V: TRBV24-1
size: NA
DNA: TGTGCCACCAGTGATTTATTTTCCCCCACAGATACGCAGTATTTT
CDR3: CATSDLFSPTDTQYF

D: NA
J: TRBJ1-5
V: TRBV4-1
size: NA
DNA: TGCGCCAGCAGCCAACTTGTAGGACAGCCCCAGCATTTT
CDR3: CASSQLVGQPQHF

D: TRBD1
J: TRBJ1-5
V: TRBV6-1
size: few
DNA: TGTGCCAGCAGTAAACCTCCGGACAGGGGTAGTAATCAGCCCCAGCATTTT
CDR3: CASSKPPDRGSNQPQHF

D: TRBD1
J: TRBJ1-1
V: TRBV20-1
size: many
DNA: TGCAGTGCTAGGGGGGACAGGATGAACACTGAAGCTTTCTTT
CDR3: CSARGDRMNTEAFF